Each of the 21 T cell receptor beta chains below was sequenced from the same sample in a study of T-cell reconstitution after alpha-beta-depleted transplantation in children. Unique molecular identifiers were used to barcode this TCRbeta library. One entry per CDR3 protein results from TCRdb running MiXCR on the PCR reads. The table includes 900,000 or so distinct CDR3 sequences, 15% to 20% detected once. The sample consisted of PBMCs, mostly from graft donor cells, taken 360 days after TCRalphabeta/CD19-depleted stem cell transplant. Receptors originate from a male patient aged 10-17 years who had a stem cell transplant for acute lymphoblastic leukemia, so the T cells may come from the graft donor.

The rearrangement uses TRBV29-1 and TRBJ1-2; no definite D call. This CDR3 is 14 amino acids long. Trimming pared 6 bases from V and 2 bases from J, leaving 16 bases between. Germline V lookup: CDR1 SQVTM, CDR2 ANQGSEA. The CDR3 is CSVAPGDKNYGYTF. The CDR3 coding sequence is TGCAGCGTGGCCCCAGGAGACAAAAACTATGGCTACACCTTC.

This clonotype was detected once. This chain's CDR3 is CASSWGPPDTQYF. Here the CDR3 DNA reads TGTGCCAGCAGCTGGGGTCCTCCAGATACGCAGTATTTT. The V call is TRBV7-2, the J call TRBJ2-3; D gene unclear. Per the germline V gene, CDR1 is SGHTA and CDR2 is FQGNSA. The CDR3 has 13 residues. Trimming took off 4 bases at V and 4 bases at J, with 9 bases between the two ends.

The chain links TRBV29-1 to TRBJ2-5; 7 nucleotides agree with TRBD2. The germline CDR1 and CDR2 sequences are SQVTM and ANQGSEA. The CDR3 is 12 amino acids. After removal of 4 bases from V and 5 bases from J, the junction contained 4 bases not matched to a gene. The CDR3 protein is CSVGLGRETQYF. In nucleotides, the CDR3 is TGCAGCGTTGGCCTCGGGAGGGAGACCCAGTACTTC.

The CDR3 sequence is CSARDLGAGSYEQYF. The CDR3 region has the DNA TGCAGTGCTAGAGATCTCGGGGCAGGCTCCTACGAGCAGTACTTC. The chain joins TRBV20-1 to TRBJ2-7; the D gene could be TRBD1 or TRBD2 (5 bases each). The ends were cut back, 0 bases at V and 0 bases at J, with 12 bases in the middle. Germline CDR1 and CDR2: DFQATT and SNEGSKA (reference sequence). The CDR3 covers 15 residues.

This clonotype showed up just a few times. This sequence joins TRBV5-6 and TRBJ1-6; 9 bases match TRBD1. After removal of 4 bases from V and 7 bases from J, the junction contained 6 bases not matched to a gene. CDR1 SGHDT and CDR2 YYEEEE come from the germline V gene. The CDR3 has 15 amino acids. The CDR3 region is CASSPMGTGNSPLHF. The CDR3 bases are TGTGCCAGCAGCCCAATGGGGACAGGGAATTCACCCCTCCACTTT.

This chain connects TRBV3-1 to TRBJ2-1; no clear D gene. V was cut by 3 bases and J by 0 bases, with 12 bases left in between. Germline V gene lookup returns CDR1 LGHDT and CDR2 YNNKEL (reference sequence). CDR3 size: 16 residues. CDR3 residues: CASSHIEASSYNEQFF. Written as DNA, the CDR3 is TGTGCCAGCAGCCACATTGAAGCAAGCTCCTACAATGAGCAGTTCTTC.

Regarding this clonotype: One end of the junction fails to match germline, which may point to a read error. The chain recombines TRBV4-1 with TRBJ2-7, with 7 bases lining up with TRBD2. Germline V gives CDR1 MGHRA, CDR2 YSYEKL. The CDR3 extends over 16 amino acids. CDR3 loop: CASSQGGGRGSYELYF. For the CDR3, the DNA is TGCGCCAGCAGCCAGGGGGGAGGGCGAGGGAGCTACGAGCTGTACTTC.

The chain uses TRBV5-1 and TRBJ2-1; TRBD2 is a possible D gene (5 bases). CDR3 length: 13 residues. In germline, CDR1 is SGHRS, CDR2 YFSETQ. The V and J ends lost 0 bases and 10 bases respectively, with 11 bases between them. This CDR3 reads CASSLDARREQFF. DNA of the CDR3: TGCGCCAGCAGCTTGGACGCCCGGAGGGAGCAGTTCTTC.

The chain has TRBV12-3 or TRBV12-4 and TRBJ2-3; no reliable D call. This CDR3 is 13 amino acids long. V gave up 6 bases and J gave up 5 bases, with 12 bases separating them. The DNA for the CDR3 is TGTGCCAGCAGGCAAAGTATGCTAGATACGCAGTATTTT. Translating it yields CASRQSMLDTQYF.

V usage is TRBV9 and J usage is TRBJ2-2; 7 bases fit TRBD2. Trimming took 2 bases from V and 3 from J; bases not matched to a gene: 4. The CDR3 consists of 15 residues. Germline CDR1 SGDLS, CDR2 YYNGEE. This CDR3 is CASSVAGDDTGELFF. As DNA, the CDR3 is TGTGCCAGCAGCGTGGCGGGAGACGACACCGGGGAGCTGTTTTTT.

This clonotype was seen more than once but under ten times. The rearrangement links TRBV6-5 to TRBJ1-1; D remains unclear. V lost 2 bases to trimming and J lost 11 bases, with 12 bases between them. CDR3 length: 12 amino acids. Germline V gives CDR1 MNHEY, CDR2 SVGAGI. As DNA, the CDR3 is TGTGCCAGCAGTTACGAGGGCAGGCAGGCTTTCTTT. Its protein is CASSYEGRQAFF.

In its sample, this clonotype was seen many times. In DNA, the CDR3 is TGCAGCGTTGTTTTATCCGCATCCTCCGAGTCCTACAATGAGCAGTTCTTC. This codes for CSVVLSASSESYNEQFF. The V call is TRBV29-1, the J call TRBJ2-1; D gene unclear. The CDR3 extends over 17 amino acids. Looked up from germline, CDR1 is SQVTM and CDR2 is ANQGSEA. V lost 4 bases and J lost 1, with 20 bases in between.

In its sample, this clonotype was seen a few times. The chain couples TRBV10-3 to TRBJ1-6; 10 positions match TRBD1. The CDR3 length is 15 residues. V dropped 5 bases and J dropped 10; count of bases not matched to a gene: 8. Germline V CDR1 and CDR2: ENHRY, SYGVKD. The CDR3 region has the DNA TGTGCCATCAGTCTTGCAGGACAGGGGGACTCACCCCTCCACTTT. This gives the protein CAISLAGQGDSPLHF.

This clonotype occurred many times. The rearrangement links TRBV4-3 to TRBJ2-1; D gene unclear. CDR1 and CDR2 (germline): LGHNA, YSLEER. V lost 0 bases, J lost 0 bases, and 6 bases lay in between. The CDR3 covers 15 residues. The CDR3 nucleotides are TGCGCCAGCAGCCAAGAACCGAACTCCTACAATGAGCAGTTCTTC. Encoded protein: CASSQEPNSYNEQFF.

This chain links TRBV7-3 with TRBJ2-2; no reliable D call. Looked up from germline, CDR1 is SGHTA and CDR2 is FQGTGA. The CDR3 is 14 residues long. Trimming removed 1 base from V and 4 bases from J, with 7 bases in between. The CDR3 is CASSLIRSTGELFF. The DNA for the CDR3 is TGTGCCAGCAGCTTAATCCGTAGCACCGGGGAGCTGTTTTTT.

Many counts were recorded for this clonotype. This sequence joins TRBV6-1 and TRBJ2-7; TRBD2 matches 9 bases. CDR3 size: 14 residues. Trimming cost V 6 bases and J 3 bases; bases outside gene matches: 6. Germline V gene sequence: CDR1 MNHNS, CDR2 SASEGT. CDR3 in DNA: TGTGCCAGCAGCCGTTATAGCGGGAGCTACGAGCAGTACTTC. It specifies CASSRYSGSYEQYF.

DNA for the CDR3: TGTGCCAGCAGTGAATTGGGCGTGGACTCCCGTCGAGGAGCTTTCTTT. This gives the protein CASSELGVDSRRGAFF. J is TRBJ1-1 and V is TRBV6-1; D gene unclear. Trimming removed 2 bases at V and 10 bases at J, with 23 bases between. In germline, CDR1 is MNHNS, CDR2 SASEGT. The CDR3 runs to 16 residues.

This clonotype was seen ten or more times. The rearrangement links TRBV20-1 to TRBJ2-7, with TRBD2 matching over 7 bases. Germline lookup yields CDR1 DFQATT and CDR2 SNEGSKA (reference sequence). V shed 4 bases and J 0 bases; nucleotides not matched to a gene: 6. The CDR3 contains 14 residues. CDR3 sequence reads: CSAKGLKSSYEQYF. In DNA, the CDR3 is TGCAGTGCTAAGGGACTAAAGAGCTCCTACGAGCAGTACTTC.

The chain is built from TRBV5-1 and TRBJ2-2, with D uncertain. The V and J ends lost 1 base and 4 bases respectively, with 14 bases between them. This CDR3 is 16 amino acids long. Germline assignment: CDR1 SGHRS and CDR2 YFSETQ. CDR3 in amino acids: CASSLPFSTSTGELFF. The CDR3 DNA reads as TGCGCCAGCAGCTTGCCGTTCAGTACAAGCACCGGGGAGCTGTTTTTT.

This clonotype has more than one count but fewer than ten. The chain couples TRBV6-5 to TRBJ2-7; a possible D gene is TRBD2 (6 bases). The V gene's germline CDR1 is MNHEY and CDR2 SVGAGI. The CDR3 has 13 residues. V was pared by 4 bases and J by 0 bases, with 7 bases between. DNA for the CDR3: TGTGCCAGCAGTTCGGACTACTCCTACGAGCAGTACTTC. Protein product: CASSSDYSYEQYF.

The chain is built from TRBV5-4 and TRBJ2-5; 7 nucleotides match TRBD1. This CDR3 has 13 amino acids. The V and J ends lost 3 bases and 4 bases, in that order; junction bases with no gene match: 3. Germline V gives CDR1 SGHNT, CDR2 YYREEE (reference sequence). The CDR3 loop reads CASSYQGVETQYF. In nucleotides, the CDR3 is TGTGCCAGCAGCTATCAGGGGGTAGAGACCCAGTACTTC.